This T cell receptor (beta chain) was profiled in a study of blood T cell repertoires in COVID-19. Study in general: The origin of the acute and convalescent COVID-19 samples was the United States, Italy and Spain. Sample material is recorded as cDNA or gDNA derived from T cells, B-cell-depleted T cells, or PBMCs.

Germline V gene sequence: CDR1 MDHEN, CDR2 SYDVKM. The V end was cut by 5 bases, the J end by 2 bases, with 21 bases between. The CDR3 is made up of 17 amino acids. As handled by the study authors: Amplification with reference gene primers provided the estimates of nucleated cell counts. Assay used: immunoSEQ multiplex PCR; TCRdb lists only in-frame clones, some missing. Clone size and V and J calls were adopted from that table, with D and trimming inferred from the DNA. Of under 85,000 clones listed, roughly four fifths are singletons. The TCR comes from a human donor in a cohort sampled during active COVID-19. What was sequenced was peripheral blood. The chain recombines TRBV28 with TRBJ2-5; possible D gene TRBD2, 5 bases. CDR3 nucleotide sequence: TGTGCCAGCAGTCCGAACCTAGGACTCGGCCTTCAAGAGACCCAGTACTTC. Encoded protein: CASSPNLGLGLQETQYF.